The sequence of this T cell receptor (beta chain) was determined in a study of technical replicates of blood from several donors. The germline V gene encodes CDR1 SEHNR and CDR2 FQNEAQ (reference sequence). The CDR3 covers 14 residues. Losses at the gene ends were 8 bases for V and 0 bases for J; bases not matched to a gene: 6. Repertoires were generated with immunoSEQ multiplex PCR, while TCRdb's copy carries only in-frame clones and drops some. The table includes 68,000 or so clones, roughly 92% detected once. This TCR derives from a human donor in good health. The V call is TRBV7-9, the J call TRBJ2-7; 8 nucleotides agree with TRBD1. The sample taken for sequencing was T cells isolated from PBMCs. The CDR3 spells CASAARGHSYEQYF. The CDR3 DNA reads as TGTGCCAGCGCGGCCAGGGGGCACTCCTACGAGCAGTACTTC.